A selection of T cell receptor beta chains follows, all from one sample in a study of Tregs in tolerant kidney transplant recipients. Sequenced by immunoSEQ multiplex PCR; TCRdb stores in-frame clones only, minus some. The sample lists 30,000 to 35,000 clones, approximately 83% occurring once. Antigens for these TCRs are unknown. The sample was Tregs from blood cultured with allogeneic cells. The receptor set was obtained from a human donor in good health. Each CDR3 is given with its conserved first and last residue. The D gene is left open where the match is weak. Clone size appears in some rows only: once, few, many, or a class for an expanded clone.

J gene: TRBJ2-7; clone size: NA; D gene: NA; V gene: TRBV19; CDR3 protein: CASSKGVRGSYEQYF; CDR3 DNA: TGTGCCAGTAGTAAGGGGGTGCGGGGGAGCTACGAGCAGTACTTC
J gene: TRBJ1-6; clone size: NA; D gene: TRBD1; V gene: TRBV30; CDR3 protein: CAWSVRDRGLSPLHF; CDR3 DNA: TGTGCCTGGAGTGTACGGGACAGGGGACTGTCCCCCCTCCACTTT
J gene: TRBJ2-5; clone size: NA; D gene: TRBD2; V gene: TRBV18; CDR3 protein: CASSTTGGQETQYF; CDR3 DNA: TGTGCCAGCTCCACGACGGGGGGCCAAGAGACCCAGTACTTC
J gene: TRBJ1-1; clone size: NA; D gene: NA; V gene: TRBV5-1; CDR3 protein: CASSWRGRPTEAFF; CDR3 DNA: TGCGCCAGCAGCTGGAGAGGCAGACCAACTGAAGCTTTCTTT
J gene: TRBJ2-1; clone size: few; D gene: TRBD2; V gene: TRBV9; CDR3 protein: CASSVRGELAGGNEQFF; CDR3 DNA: TGTGCCAGCAGCGTGAGGGGGGAACTAGCGGGAGGAAATGAGCAGTTCTTC
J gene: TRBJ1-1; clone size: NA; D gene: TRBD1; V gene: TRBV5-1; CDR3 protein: CASSLAYGQGNTEAFF; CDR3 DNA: TGCGCCAGCAGCTTGGCCTATGGACAGGGGAACACTGAAGCTTTCTTT
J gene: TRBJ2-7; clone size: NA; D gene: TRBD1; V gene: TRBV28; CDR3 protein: CASRGGGQGMGEQYF; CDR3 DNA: TGTGCCAGCAGAGGGGGGGGACAGGGTATGGGCGAGCAGTACTTC
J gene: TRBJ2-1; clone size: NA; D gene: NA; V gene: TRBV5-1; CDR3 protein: CASSAIGAYNEQFF; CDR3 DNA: TGCGCCAGCAGCGCCATAGGCGCTTACAATGAGCAGTTCTTC
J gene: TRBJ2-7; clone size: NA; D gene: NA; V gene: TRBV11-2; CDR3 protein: CASSSTGTRYEQYF; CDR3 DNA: TGTGCCAGCAGCTCAACCGGGACGAGATACGAGCAGTACTTC
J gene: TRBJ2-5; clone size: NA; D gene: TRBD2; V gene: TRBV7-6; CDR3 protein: CASSWGAGTLQETQYF; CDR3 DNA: TGTGCCAGCAGCTGGGGAGCGGGGACCCTCCAAGAGACCCAGTACTTC
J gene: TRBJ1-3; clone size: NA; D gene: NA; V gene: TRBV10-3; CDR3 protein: CAIGGLGGAENTIYF; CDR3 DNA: TGTGCCATCGGAGGACTGGGGGGCGCGGAAAACACCATATATTTT
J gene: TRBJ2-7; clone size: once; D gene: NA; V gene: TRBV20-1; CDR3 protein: CSASRPSEQYF; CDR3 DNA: TGCAGTGCCTCCCGGCCGTCCGAGCAGTACTTC
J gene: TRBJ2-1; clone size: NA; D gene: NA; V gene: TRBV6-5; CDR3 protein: CASRLQNEQFF; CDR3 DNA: TGTGCCAGCAGACTTCAAAACGAGCAGTTCTTC
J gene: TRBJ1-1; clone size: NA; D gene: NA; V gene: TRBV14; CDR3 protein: CASSFHTGWNTEAFF; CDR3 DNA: TGTGCCAGCAGCTTTCATACAGGGTGGAACACTGAAGCTTTCTTT
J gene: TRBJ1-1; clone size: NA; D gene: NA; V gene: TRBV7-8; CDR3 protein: CASSIMRARMNTEAFF; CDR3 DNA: TGTGCCAGCAGCATAATGAGGGCCCGGATGAACACTGAAGCTTTCTTT
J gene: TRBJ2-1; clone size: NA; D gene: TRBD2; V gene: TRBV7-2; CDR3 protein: CASSLAPGTTGGGGVF; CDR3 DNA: TGTGCCAGCAGCTTAGCGCCCGGGACTACCGGTGGAGGTGGGGTCTTC
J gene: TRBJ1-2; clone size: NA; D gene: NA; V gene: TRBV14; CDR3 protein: CASSQVRSLGGYTF; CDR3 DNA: TGTGCCAGCAGCCAAGTCCGGTCGCTGGGAGGCTACACCTTC
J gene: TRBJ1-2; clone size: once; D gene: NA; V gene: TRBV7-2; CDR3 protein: CASSLSRDWSYGYTF; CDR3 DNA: TGTGCCAGCAGCTTATCAAGGGATTGGTCCTATGGCTACACCTTC
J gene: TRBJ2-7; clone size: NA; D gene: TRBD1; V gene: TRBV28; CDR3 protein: CASSSPGTVTYEQYF; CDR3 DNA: TGTGCCAGCAGTTCCCCCGGGACAGTAACCTACGAGCAGTACTTC
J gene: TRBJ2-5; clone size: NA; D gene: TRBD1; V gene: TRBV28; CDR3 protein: CASSFRQGTGETQYF; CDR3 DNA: TGTGCCAGCAGTTTCCGACAGGGCACTGGAGAGACCCAGTACTTC